Listed below are T cell receptor beta chains from one sample, sequenced in a study of T cells expressing NK-cell markers. TCRdb re-called the 5' RACE reads, yielding one record per CDR3 amino acid sequence without DNA. Its table lists 500,000 to 600,000 distinct CDR3 sequences. Sequenced input: blood T cells: a sorted CD56 or NKG2C T cell subset, CD4+ or CD8+ T cells, or bulk PBMC T cells (not recorded which). These receptors were taken from a man in his late teens or twenties in good health. CDR3s include the opening cysteine and the closing phenylalanine or tryptophan.

>TRBV29-1|TRBJ1-5
CSVAEGRNQPQHF
>TRBV6-1|TRBJ2-3
CASTSSGGTYTDTQYF
>TRBV12-3/TRBV12-4|TRBJ1-6
CASSLRTGGNSPLHF
>TRBV5-1|TRBJ2-3
CASSLNPGTDKDTQYF
>TRBV7-9|TRBJ1-6
CASSFLAGDNSPLHF
>TRBV6-5|TRBJ2-1
CASSGGGGEQFF
>TRBV5-1|TRBJ1-5
CASSLVAGSNQPQHF
>TRBV12-3/TRBV12-4|TRBJ1-6
CASSRGAGTSSPLHF
>TRBV14|TRBJ2-1
CASSRFNSDPKLSYNEQFF
>TRBV9|TRBJ2-7
CASSAGAGAFTEQYF
>TRBV5-1|TRBJ2-7
CASSFEVAGTYEQYF
>TRBV5-1|TRBJ2-1
CASRSAGSGRAYNEQFF
>TRBV10-3|TRBJ2-1
CAISESQASGPSYNEQFF
>TRBV28|TRBJ2-7
CASTLWGSEQYF
>TRBV3-1|TRBJ2-1
CASSPSTRANEQFF
>TRBV4-3|TRBJ2-2
CASSQDSPGSGELFF
>TRBV10-3|TRBJ2-3
CAISGPPQGLTDTQYF
>TRBV6-2/TRBV6-3|TRBJ2-2
CASTYSFSGELFF
>TRBV29-1|TRBJ2-5
CSVENGPETQYF
>TRBV27|TRBJ1-5
CASSLQGTRVGQPQHF
>TRBV20-1|TRBJ1-1
CSARDLPGPREAFF
>TRBV7-9|TRBJ2-4
CASSLGDRVEYF
>TRBV6-1|TRBJ1-1
CASIDPGQGRLGEAFF
>TRBV7-2|TRBJ2-7
CASSFLFDPRDRGFEQYF
>TRBV29-1|TRBJ2-7
CSVAELAGGYEQYF
>TRBV6-1|TRBJ1-2
CASSPQGGRYGYTF
>TRBV10-3|TRBJ2-3
CATSGVDTDTQYF
>TRBV10-2|TRBJ2-1
CASSESGSQFF
>TRBV18|TRBJ1-1
CASALVRDTEAFF
>TRBV14|TRBJ2-1
CASSQEETPYNEQFF
>TRBV12-3/TRBV12-4|TRBJ2-2
CASTHDRGGTGELFF
>TRBV11-2|TRBJ2-7
CASSPMMGGGEQYF
>TRBV11-2|TRBJ2-7
CASSLEGLFTGQYF
>TRBV7-9|TRBJ2-1
CASSRPISSNEQFF
>TRBV6-5|TRBJ2-5
CASSYLLGGQQETQYF
>TRBV3-1|TRBJ1-4
CASSSSGGLFF
>TRBV12-3/TRBV12-4|TRBJ2-2
CASIRDSNTGELFF
>TRBV5-1|TRBJ2-7
CASSFTSAISYEQYF
>TRBV10-2|TRBJ2-1
CASSLPIAEEGNEQFF
>TRBV19|TRBJ1-2
CASSAFLDRGPRGYTF
>TRBV11-2|TRBJ2-1
CASSAPVKRTNEQFF